The 30 T cell receptor beta chains below all came from one sample that was sequenced in a study of yellow fever vaccine responses in identical twins. TCRdb re-analysed the RT-PCR reads in MiXCR, keeping a single row per CDR3 protein. The data hold fewer than 4,000 distinct CDR3 sequences, with around 87% observed a single time. Sequences were derived from T cells from blood (PBMCs), unsorted or a sorted subset (not recorded which), sampled before or after yellow fever vaccination (not recorded which). The receptors were sampled from a woman aged 18-29 years who received the yellow fever vaccine.

On this clonotype itself: The junction departs from the called germline gene at one end, perhaps through a read error. This chain links TRBV5-8 with TRBJ2-1; 9 nucleotides agree with TRBD1. Germline CDR1 and CDR2: SGHTS and YDEGEE. The CDR3 totals 15 residues. The CDR3 DNA reads TGTGCCAGCAGCCTGGGACAGGGATCCTACAATGAGCGGTTCTTC. Its translation: CASSLGQGSYNERFF.

The chain is built from TRBV2 and TRBJ2-2, with 8 bases fitting TRBD1. The CDR3 consists of 14 residues. CDR1 is SNHLY and CDR2 is FYNNEI in the germline V gene. V shed 4 bases and J 6 bases; nucleotides not matched to a gene: 4. This chain's CDR3 is CASSGSTGAGELFF. The CDR3 DNA reads as TGTGCCAGCAGTGGATCGACAGGGGCCGGGGAGCTGTTTTTT.

The chain links TRBV11-3 to TRBJ1-1; D uncertain. The CDR3 extends over 15 amino acids. Trimming took off 2 bases at V and 3 bases at J, with 13 bases between the two ends. Germline V gene sequence: CDR1 SGHNT, CDR2 YENEEA. CDR3 in DNA: TGTGCCAGCAGCTTACCTACAGAGAGGTACACTGAAGCTTTCTTT. Amino acids: CASSLPTERYTEAFF. The whole variable domain, remainder taken from reference TRBV11-3 and TRBJ1-1, is EAGVVQSPRYKIIEKKQPVAFWCNPISGHNTLYWYLQNLGQGPELLIRYENEEAVDDSQLPKDRFSAERLKGVDSTLKIQPAELGDSAVYLCASSLPTERYTEAFFGQGTRLTVV.

The V call is TRBV5-5, the J call TRBJ1-6; D gene ambiguous. Germline V gene sequence: CDR1 SGHKS, CDR2 YYEKEE (reference sequence). Trimming removed 4 bases from V and 5 bases from J, with 10 bases in between. This CDR3 is built from 14 residues. CDR3 in DNA: TGTGCCAGCAGCCTGGAACAACATAATTCACCCCTCCACTTT. It is translated as CASSLEQHNSPLHF.

The chain uses TRBV18 and TRBJ2-5; D might be TRBD1 (5 bases). The CDR3 consists of 14 residues. V was trimmed by 6 bases and J by 1 base, leaving 12 bases between them. The V gene's germline CDR1 is KGHSH and CDR2 LQKENI. DNA for the CDR3: TGTGCCAGCTCTACCAATAGGGGCCAAGAGACCCAGTACTTC. It translates to CASSTNRGQETQYF.

The J gene is TRBJ1-4, the V gene TRBV5-6, with D tentatively TRBD1 (6 bases). Germline V gene data show CDR1 as SGHDT and CDR2 as YYEEEE. This CDR3 region has 15 residues. V gave up 4 bases and J gave up 4 bases, with 14 bases separating them. The CDR3 region has the DNA TGTGCCAGCAGCATTTGGGAGGGACATAATGAAAAACTGTTTTTT. It yields the protein CASSIWEGHNEKLFF. Full variable domain (remainder filled in from reference TRBV5-6 and TRBJ1-4): DAGVTQSPTHLIKTRGQQVTLRCSPKSGHDTVSWYQQALGQGPQFIFQYYEEEERQRGNFPDRFSGHQFPNYSSELNVNALLLGDSALYLCASSIWEGHNEKLFFGSGTQLSVL.

This clonotype was observed a few times. J is TRBJ1-2 and V is TRBV2; the D gene is possibly TRBD1 (5 bases). This CDR3 has 13 amino acids. The ends were cut back, 5 bases at V and 4 bases at J, with 11 bases in the middle. Germline CDR1 is SNHLY and CDR2 is FYNNEI. The CDR3 DNA follows: TGTGCCAGCAGTCTAGGGGATAGCTATGGCTACACCTTC. Its protein is CASSLGDSYGYTF.

This clonotype was observed once. The chain recombines TRBV21-1 with TRBJ2-5; the DNA was not used to check the table's D call, TRBD1. TRBV21-1 is listed as a pseudogene. There are 15 residues in the CDR3. CDR3 DNA: TGTGCCAGCAGCACCACAATGGGGGGGCAAGAGACCCAGTACTTC. It is translated as CASSTTMGGQETQYF.

This chain connects TRBV5-1 to TRBJ2-7; possibly TRBD2 for D (5 bases). With 4 bases removed from V and 1 base from J, the gap between germline ends came to 12 bases. CDR3 length: 14 residues. From germline, CDR1 is SGHRS and CDR2 YFSETQ. The CDR3 region has the DNA TGCGCCAGCAGCATGGACTGGAGGTCCTACGAGCAGTACTTC. Translated: CASSMDWRSYEQYF.

The chain is built from TRBV20-1 and TRBJ2-1, with 7 nucleotides matching TRBD2. This CDR3 is built from 14 residues. Germline V gene lookup returns CDR1 DFQATT and CDR2 SNEGSKA (reference sequence). The V gene end was trimmed by 5 bases and the J gene end by 2 bases; junction bases not matched to a gene: 6. The DNA for the CDR3 is TGCAGTGCTCCCTCTAGCGGAGCCTACAATGAGCAGTTCTTC. Amino acid sequence: CSAPSSGAYNEQFF.

The chain is built from TRBV19 and TRBJ2-5, with 12 bases matching TRBD2. This CDR3 contains 16 residues. Losses at the gene ends were 5 bases for V and 6 bases for J; bases not matched to a gene: 10. Germline CDR1 LNHDA, CDR2 SQIVND (reference sequence). The CDR3 sequence: CASSSTSLAGGKTQYF. DNA of the CDR3: TGTGCCAGTAGTTCGACTTCTCTAGCGGGAGGGAAGACCCAGTACTTC.

The chain employs TRBV29-1 and TRBJ1-1; TRBD1 agrees at 10 bases. This CDR3 has 13 residues. V shed 6 bases, J shed 1 base, and the junction held 2 bases outside the gene matches. Per the germline V gene, CDR1 is SQVTM and CDR2 is ANQGSEA. This CDR3 is CSVGDRGNTEAFF. The CDR3 bases are TGCAGCGTGGGGGACAGGGGGAACACTGAAGCTTTCTTT.

The genes are TRBV11-3 and TRBJ2-7, with D perhaps TRBD1 (7 bases). The germline V gene has CDR1 SGHNT and CDR2 YENEEA. The germline V and J ends were trimmed by 4 bases and 2 bases, with 18 bases remaining between them. CDR3 size: 16 residues. The CDR3 DNA reads as TGTGCCAGCAGCTCCCTCCGCGGGACAGCCACCTACGAGCAGTACTTC. It encodes CASSSLRGTATYEQYF. Based on the CDR3 plus reference TRBV11-3 and TRBJ2-7, the full variable domain is EAGVVQSPRYKIIEKKQPVAFWCNPISGHNTLYWYLQNLGQGPELLIRYENEEAVDDSQLPKDRFSAERLKGVDSTLKIQPAELGDSAVYLCASSSLRGTATYEQYFGPGTRLTVT.

The rearrangement joins TRBV14 to TRBJ1-4; D gene unclear. Trimming removed 2 bases at V and 0 bases at J, with 10 bases between. Germline-derived CDR1 and CDR2 are SGHDN and FVKESK. The CDR3 is made up of 16 amino acids. The CDR3 DNA reads as TGTGCCAGCAGCCAATTATTCTCTGCAACTAATGAAAAACTGTTTTTT. This sequence encodes CASSQLFSATNEKLFF.

The chain couples TRBV15 to TRBJ2-3; maybe TRBD1 (6 bases). Germline V gene lookup returns CDR1 LNHNV and CDR2 YYDKDF (reference sequence). Trimming took off 4 bases at V and 3 bases at J, with 11 bases between the two ends. CDR3 length equals 14 residues. This CDR3 reads CATSMLQGTDTQYF. The CDR3 DNA reads TGTGCCACCAGCATGCTACAGGGAACAGATACGCAGTATTTT.

The chain is built from TRBV3-1 and TRBJ2-7, with a tentative D call TRBD2 (6 bases). V was trimmed by 2 bases and J by 4 bases, leaving 12 bases between them. Germline V CDR1 and CDR2: LGHDT, YNNKEL (reference sequence). CDR3 length: 14 residues. CDR3 amino acids: CASSQMSGTYEQYF. CDR3 coding DNA: TGTGCCAGCAGCCAAATGAGTGGGACTTACGAGCAGTACTTC.

This clonotype has a handful of counts. This chain joins TRBV10-3 and TRBJ1-2, with a tentative D call TRBD1 (5 bases). Germline CDR1 ENHRY, CDR2 SYGVKD. This CDR3 is built from 13 residues. With 11 bases removed from V and 2 bases from J, the gap between germline ends came to 15 bases. DNA for the CDR3: TGTGCCCTACAGGTACTACTCAACTATGGCTACACCTTC. It specifies CALQVLLNYGYTF.

For this clonotype: An end of the junction differs from the germline gene, which may be a read error. The chain carries TRBV7-7 and TRBJ2-5, with D maybe TRBD2 (6 bases). The germline V gene encodes CDR1 SSHAT and CDR2 FNYEAQ (reference sequence). This CDR3 region has 14 residues. In nucleotides, the CDR3 is TGTGCTAGCAGCCCCACGGGACTCTCGGAGACCCAGTACTTC. This sequence encodes CASSPTGLSETQYF.

The chain couples TRBV20-1 to TRBJ2-7, with D uncertain. The CDR3 spans 13 residues. Trimming pared 3 bases from V and 7 bases from J, leaving 16 bases between. Germline values: CDR1 DFQATT, CDR2 SNEGSKA (reference sequence). The CDR3 sequence: CSASPAPIGEQYF. Written as DNA, the CDR3 is TGCAGTGCTAGCCCAGCCCCGATAGGGGAGCAGTACTTC.

This chain links TRBV6-1 with TRBJ2-7; TRBD1 matches at 8 bases. The CDR3 spans 14 residues. Germline lookup yields CDR1 MNHNS and CDR2 SASEGT. The J segment lost 3 bases and the V segment lost 6 bases, leaving 7 bases of the junction unmatched. The CDR3 sequence is CASSTSGTGYEQYF. The CDR3, as DNA: TGTGCCAGCAGCACTTCCGGGACAGGCTACGAGCAGTACTTC.

V and J are TRBV18 and TRBJ2-2; TRBD1 agrees at 8 bases. Per the germline V gene, CDR1 is KGHSH and CDR2 is LQKENI. The CDR3 sequence is 14 residues long. Losses at the gene ends were 5 bases for V and 4 bases for J; bases not matched to a gene: 3. CDR3 DNA: TGTGCCAGCTCAACCGGGACAGGCACCGGGGAGCTGTTTTTT. Translating it yields CASSTGTGTGELFF.

The chain carries TRBV2 and TRBJ2-3; tentative D call: TRBD2 (6 bases). The germline CDR1 and CDR2 sequences are SNHLY and FYNNEI. V was cut by 5 bases and J by 7 bases, with 13 bases left in between. The length of the CDR3 is 13 residues. CDR3 DNA sequence: TGTGCCAGCAGTCCGGTGGGGGGAAATACGCAGTATTTT. Protein: CASSPVGGNTQYF.

The chain carries TRBV4-1 and TRBJ2-5; 10 positions agree with TRBD1. The germline V gene has CDR1 MGHRA and CDR2 YSYEKL. CDR3 length: 14 amino acids. The V segment lost 6 bases and the J segment 5 bases; nucleotides outside the gene matches: 6. CDR3 residues: CASSPGQGPETQYF. The DNA for the CDR3 is TGCGCCAGCAGTCCGGGACAGGGGCCGGAGACCCAGTACTTC.

The rearrangement joins TRBV7-1 to TRBJ2-1; D might be TRBD1 or TRBD2, each matching 5 bases. TRBV7-1 is classed as an ORF, of uncertain function. Trimming removed 3 bases from V and 0 bases from J, with 15 bases in between. The CDR3 runs to 17 residues. CDR3 loop: CASSSTGTPSSYNEQFF. Written as DNA, the CDR3 is TGTGCCAGCAGCTCCACCGGGACCCCGAGCTCCTACAATGAGCAGTTCTTC.

This sequence joins TRBV7-6 and TRBJ1-5, with no clear D. The germline gives CDR1 SGHVS, CDR2 FNYEAQ. This CDR3 comprises 13 residues. The germline V and J ends were trimmed by 2 bases and 5 bases, with 7 bases remaining between them. CDR3 bases: TGTGCCAGCAGCTTATCGGCAGATCAGCCCCAGCATTTT. It codes for CASSLSADQPQHF.

This sequence joins TRBV11-2 and TRBJ1-2, with D uncertain. The CDR3 extends over 14 amino acids. Germline V gene data show CDR1 as SGHAT and CDR2 as FQNNGV. V was clipped by 0 bases and J by 0 bases, with 5 bases between them. The CDR3 DNA sequence: TGTGCCAGCAGCTTAGAAATACCTAACTATGGCTACACCTTC. Translating gives CASSLEIPNYGYTF. Supplemented by reference TRBV11-2 and TRBJ1-2, the full variable domain reads EAGVAQSPRYKIIEKRQSVAFWCNPISGHATLYWYQQILGQGPKLLIQFQNNGVVDDSQLPKDRFSAERLKGVDSTLKIQPAKLEDSAVYLCASSLEIPNYGYTFGSGTRLTVV.

The CDR3: CASSPSGANTQYF. CDR3 nucleotides: TGTGCCAGCTCACCATCCGGGGCTAATACGCAGTATTTT. The genes are TRBV18 and TRBJ2-3; D may match TRBD1 or TRBD2 (5 bases each). Germline lookup yields CDR1 KGHSH and CDR2 LQKENI. This CDR3 is built from 13 residues. Trimming took off 2 bases at V and 7 bases at J, with 10 bases between the two ends. The full variable domain, completed using reference TRBV18 and TRBJ2-3, is NAGVMQNPRHLVRRRGQEARLRCSPMKGHSHVYWYRQLPEEGLKFMVYLQKENIIDESGMPKERFSAEFPKEGPSILRIQQVVRGDSAAYFCASSPSGANTQYFGPGTRLTVL.

The CDR3 loop reads CSVSSGGSYNEQFF. The CDR3 DNA sequence: TGCAGCGTCTCTAGCGGGGGCTCCTACAATGAGCAGTTCTTC. This chain connects TRBV29-1 to TRBJ2-1; TRBD2 matches at 10 bases. Germline CDR1 reads SQVTM; CDR2 reads ANQGSEA. The CDR3 loop spans 14 amino acids. The V segment lost 6 bases and the J segment 0 bases; nucleotides outside the gene matches: 2.

This clonotype has only a few counts. The V gene is TRBV10-1, the J gene TRBJ2-1, with a tentative D call TRBD1 (7 bases). CDR3 size: 14 residues. Germline loops: CDR1 WNHNN, CDR2 SYGVQD (reference sequence). V was trimmed by 3 bases and J by 4 bases, leaving 10 bases between them. The CDR3 DNA follows: TGCGCCAGCAGTGACAGGGGGGTATACAATGAGCAGTTCTTC. It encodes CASSDRGVYNEQFF.

The chain recombines TRBV28 with TRBJ2-1; D is tentatively TRBD1 or TRBD2 (6 bases each). V was clipped by 9 bases and J by 8 bases, with 8 bases between them. The CDR3 loop spans 10 amino acids. CDR1 and CDR2 (germline): MDHEN, SYDVKM. The CDR3 coding sequence is TGTGCCAGAAGGGGGGATGAGCAGTTCTTC. Encoded protein: CARRGDEQFF.